This T cell receptor beta chain was identified in a study of control samples from healthy donors and cancer patients. The CDR3 runs to 18 residues. V gave up 0 bases and J gave up 4 bases, with 19 bases separating them. Germline V gene lookup returns CDR1 LNHNV and CDR2 YYDKDF (reference sequence). Assay: immunoSEQ multiplex PCR; the TCRdb copy retains only in-frame clones and omits some. The sample has 150,000 or so clones, about 94% seen once. The genes are TRBV15 and TRBJ1-3, with D possibly matching TRBD1 (6 bases). This receptor was identified in a middle-aged man in good health. Sample: blood. CDR3 DNA sequence: TGTGCCACCAGCAGAGACCTGGCTGCGGGGGCGCGAGGAAACACCATATATTTT. Its translation: CATSRDLAAGARGNTIYF.